The 8 T cell receptor beta chains given below trace back to one sample, sequenced in a study of shared clonotypes between healthy human individuals. The protocol was immunoSEQ multiplex PCR, while the TCRdb copy is restricted to in-frame clones and leaves out a portion. The sample consists of hundreds of thousands of clones, around 73% of them appearing once. The sequenced sample was memory CD4+ T cells sorted from blood. The subset here: CD45RA-negative fraction. Every receptor here comes from a woman aged 25 to 45 in good health.

The J gene is TRBJ2-3, the V gene TRBV19, with a tentative D call TRBD1 (6 bases). CDR3 length: 14 amino acids. CDR1 is LNHDA, CDR2 SQIVND, per germline (reference sequence). Trimming took off 3 bases at V and 6 bases at J, with 13 bases between the two ends. The CDR3 coding sequence is TGTGCCAGTAGTATGTCAGGGGTTGATGATACGCAGTATTTT. Protein: CASSMSGVDDTQYF.

This sequence joins TRBV2 and TRBJ2-7, with 9 bases identical to TRBD1. The CDR3 is made up of 15 amino acids. Germline CDR1 SNHLY, CDR2 FYNNEI. V dropped 6 bases and J dropped 1; count of bases not matched to a gene: 7. CDR3 protein: CASRGTGKRSYEQYF. CDR3 nucleotides: TGTGCCAGCAGGGGGACAGGGAAGAGATCCTACGAGCAGTACTTC.

This rearrangement joins TRBV6-6 to TRBJ2-7; 11 bases line up with TRBD1. CDR3 size: 15 residues. The germline CDR1 and CDR2 sequences are MNHNY and SVGAGI (reference sequence). V lost 0 bases to trimming and J lost 7 bases; unmatched junction nucleotides: 5. In nucleotides, the CDR3 is TGTGCCAGCAGTTACTCAGGGACAGGGGGTCGGGAGCAGTACTTC. Translation gives CASSYSGTGGREQYF.

This clone has more than one count but fewer than ten. The J gene is TRBJ1-5, the V gene TRBV11-1, with D hard to call. V lost 1 base to trimming and J lost 7 bases, with 8 bases between them. This CDR3 spans 13 amino acids. Germline V gene data show CDR1 as SGHAT and CDR2 as FQDESV (reference sequence). In nucleotides, the CDR3 is TGTGCCAGCAGCTTAGAGCCCGGACAGCCCCAGCATTTT. Translated: CASSLEPGQPQHF.

The CDR3 bases are TGTGCCAGCAGCTTAGGTGGGACATATCAAGAGACCCAGTACTTC. It translates to CASSLGGTYQETQYF. The V and J genes are TRBV7-9 and TRBJ2-5, with D perhaps TRBD1 (6 bases). The germline V gene encodes CDR1 SEHNR and CDR2 FQNEAQ (reference sequence). With 1 base removed from V and 2 bases from J, the gap between germline ends came to 11 bases. The CDR3 is made up of 15 amino acids.

This clone was counted many times. Different DNA sequences within this sample yield the same CDR3. V and J are TRBV4-1 and TRBJ1-2, with unresolved D. This CDR3 is built from 14 residues. CDR1 and CDR2 (germline): MGHRA, YSYEKL. The V end lost 1 base, the J end lost 0 bases, and 6 bases lay between the germline ends. CDR3 residues: CASSQGTANYGYTF. CDR3 coding DNA: TGCGCCAGCAGCCAAGGAACAGCTAACTATGGCTACACCTTC.

The sample holds a few counts of this clone. This chain links TRBV28 with TRBJ1-5, with D unresolved. The ends were cut back, 3 bases at V and 6 bases at J, with 12 bases in the middle. CDR3 length equals 14 residues. The germline gives CDR1 MDHEN, CDR2 SYDVKM. The CDR3 is CASSFSRPGQPQHF. The CDR3 region has the DNA TGTGCCAGCAGTTTTTCGCGGCCCGGTCAGCCCCAGCATTTT.

The V gene is TRBV27, the J gene TRBJ2-5, with D tentatively TRBD1 or TRBD2 (6 bases each). The CDR3 has 12 amino acids. Germline loops: CDR1 MNHEY, CDR2 SMNVEV (reference sequence). The V end was cut by 6 bases, the J end by 5 bases, with 10 bases between. In DNA, the CDR3 is TGTGCCAGCAGGCGGAGGGGGGAGACCCAGTACTTC. Protein product: CASRRRGETQYF.